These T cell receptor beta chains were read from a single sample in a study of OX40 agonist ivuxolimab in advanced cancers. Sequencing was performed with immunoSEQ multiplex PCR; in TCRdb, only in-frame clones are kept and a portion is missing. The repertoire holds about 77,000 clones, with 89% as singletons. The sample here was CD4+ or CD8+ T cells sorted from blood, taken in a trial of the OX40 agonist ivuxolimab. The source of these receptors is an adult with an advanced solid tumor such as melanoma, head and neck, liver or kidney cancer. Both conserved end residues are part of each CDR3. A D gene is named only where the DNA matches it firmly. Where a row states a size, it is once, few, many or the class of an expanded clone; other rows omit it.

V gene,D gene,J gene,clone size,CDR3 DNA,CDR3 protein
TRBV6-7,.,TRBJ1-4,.,TGTGCCAGCAGTTACTCTAGGCAGGTGGTGGAAAAACTGTTTTTT,CASSYSRQVVEKLFF
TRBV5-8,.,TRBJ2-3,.,TGTGCCAGCAGCTTGGGGACTGACGCCGTCGCCACAGATACGCAGTATTTT,CASSLGTDAVATDTQYF
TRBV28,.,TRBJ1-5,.,TGTGCCCACCAGCCCGGGAGCAATCAGCCCCAGCATTTT,CAHQPGSNQPQHF
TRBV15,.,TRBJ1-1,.,TGTGCCACCAGCAAGGGAACCAACCCTGAAGCTTTCTTT,CATSKGTNPEAFF
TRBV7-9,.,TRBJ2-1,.,TGTGCCAGCAGCCCCCCAGCGGCTAGCTACAATGAGCAGTTCTTC,CASSPPAASYNEQFF
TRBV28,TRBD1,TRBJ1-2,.,TGTGCCAGCAGTGCCAGGGGGCCTGGCTACACCTTC,CASSARGPGYTF
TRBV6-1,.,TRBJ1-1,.,TGTGCCAGCAGGGGAGAGGGGTTCTATGAAGCTTTCTTT,CASRGEGFYEAFF
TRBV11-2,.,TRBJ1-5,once,TGTGCCAGCAGCTTAGGAACCCAAATATGGAATCAGCCCCAGCATTTT,CASSLGTQIWNQPQHF
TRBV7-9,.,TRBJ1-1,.,TGTGCCAGCAGCTTAATCTCGCTGAGGGAGAACACTGAAGCTTTCTTT,CASSLISLRENTEAFF
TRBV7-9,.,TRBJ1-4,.,TGTGCCAGCAGCGGGGGGCGGGCTAATGAAAAACTGTTTTTT,CASSGGRANEKLFF
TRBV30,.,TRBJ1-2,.,TGTGCCTGGAGTGTTGGAGACACCAGAGCCGCCGGCTACACCTTC,CAWSVGDTRAAGYTF
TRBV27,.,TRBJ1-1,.,TGTGCCAGCAGTTTTTCCTCCCAGGGTTCCACTGAAGCTTTCTTT,CASSFSSQGSTEAFF
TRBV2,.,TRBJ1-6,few,TGTGCCAGCAGTGGGGATGCAGGTTCACCCCTCCACTTT,CASSGDAGSPLHF
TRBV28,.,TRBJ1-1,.,TGTGCCAGCAGTTCGTTAGCCGTGAACACTGAAGCTTTCTTT,CASSSLAVNTEAFF
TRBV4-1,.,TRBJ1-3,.,TGCGCCAGCAGCCAAGTGGATGGGGACACGGCTGTGACCATATATTTT,CASSQVDGDTAVTIYF
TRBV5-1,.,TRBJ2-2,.,TGCGCCAGCAGCGCGGGGACTGCCACCGGGGAGCTGTTTTTT,CASSAGTATGELFF
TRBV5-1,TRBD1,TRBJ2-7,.,TGCGCCAGCAGCGCAACGGGACAGGGAAACGAGCAGTACTTC,CASSATGQGNEQYF
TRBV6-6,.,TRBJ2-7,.,TGTGCCAGCAGTTTCCAGACAGTCACCTACGAGCAGTACTTC,CASSFQTVTYEQYF
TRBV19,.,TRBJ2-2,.,TGTGCCAGTAATCCTCAGGGGATTGGGGAGCTGTTTTTT,CASNPQGIGELFF
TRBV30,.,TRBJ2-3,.,TGTGCCTGGAGGGGGACCGGGTCCTTGATGGCGCAGTATTTT,CAWRGTGSLMAQYF
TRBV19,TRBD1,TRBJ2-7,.,TGTGCCAGCAGGAAGGGTGGGACAGGGGTTTACGAGCAGTACTTC,CASRKGGTGVYEQYF
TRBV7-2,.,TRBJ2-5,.,TGTGCCAGCAGCCCCCGGACAGTCGGGGGGGAGACCCAGTACTTC,CASSPRTVGGETQYF
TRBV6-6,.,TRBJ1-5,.,TGTGCCAGCAGGGGAGGTAGCAATCAGCCCCAGCATTTT,CASRGGSNQPQHF
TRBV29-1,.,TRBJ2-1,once,TGCAGCGTTGAAGCCCCAGGGATAAGGGGTGAGCAGTTCTTC,CSVEAPGIRGEQFF
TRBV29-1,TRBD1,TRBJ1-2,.,TGCAGCGTTGCCCCACGCCTAAGGGACAGGATTTATGGCTACACCTTC,CSVAPRLRDRIYGYTF
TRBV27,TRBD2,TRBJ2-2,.,TGTGCCAGCATCCCGAGGGCGGGAGGGACCGGGGAGCTGTTTTTT,CASIPRAGGTGELFF
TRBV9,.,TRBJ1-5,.,TGTGCCAGCAGCGTAGACGCATTGAGCAATCAGCCCCAGCATTTT,CASSVDALSNQPQHF
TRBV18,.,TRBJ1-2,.,TGTGCCAGCTCACCAGTGGGGGGGTCCAACTATGGCTACACCTTC,CASSPVGGSNYGYTF
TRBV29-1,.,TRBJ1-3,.,TGCGGCGTGGCTTGGGCTGGAAACACCATATATTTT,CGVAWAGNTIYF
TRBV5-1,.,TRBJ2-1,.,TGCGCCAGCAGCCCTGAATCGGGGGATAATGAGCAGTTCTTC,CASSPESGDNEQFF
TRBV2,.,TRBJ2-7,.,TGTGCCAGTAGACAGGAGGTCTACGAGCAGTACTTC,CASRQEVYEQYF
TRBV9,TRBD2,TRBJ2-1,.,TGTGCCAGCAGCGAGGCGGGAGGATCCTACAATGAGCAGTTCTTC,CASSEAGGSYNEQFF
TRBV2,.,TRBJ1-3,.,TGTGCCAGCAGTGAAGCCCCGCCGCGGACCTCTGGAAACACCATATATTTT,CASSEAPPRTSGNTIYF
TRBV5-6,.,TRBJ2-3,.,TGTGCCAGCAGCTTGTCATTCGGGGACTCTTCAGATACGCAGTATTTT,CASSLSFGDSSDTQYF
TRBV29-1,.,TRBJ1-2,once,TGCAGCGTTGTTTACGGCGGGACTCCTAACTATGGCTACACCTTC,CSVVYGGTPNYGYTF
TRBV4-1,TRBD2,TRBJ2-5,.,TGCGCCAGCAGCCCGGTGGAAGCGGGGGGGCAAGAGACCCAGTACTTC,CASSPVEAGGQETQYF
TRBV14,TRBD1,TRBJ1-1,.,TGTGCCAGCGGCCCAGCGGGGGACAGGTTATCGACTGAAGCTTTCTTT,CASGPAGDRLSTEAFF
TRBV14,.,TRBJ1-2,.,TGTGCCAGCAGCCGACCCGGGACGGGCTACTATGGCTACACCTTC,CASSRPGTGYYGYTF
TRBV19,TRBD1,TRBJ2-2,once,TGTGCCACTCGTGGACAGGGCGGCACCGGGGAGCTGTTTTTT,CATRGQGGTGELFF
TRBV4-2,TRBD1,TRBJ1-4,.,TGTGCCAGCAGCCAAGGACAGGGGCCTGCGAATGAAAAACTGTTTTTT,CASSQGQGPANEKLFF
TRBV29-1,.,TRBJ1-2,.,TGCAGCGTTGAAGATCGGGAGAGACTAAGAAGCTATGGCTACACCTTC,CSVEDRERLRSYGYTF
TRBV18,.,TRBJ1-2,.,TGTGCCAGCTCACCTCCCAACGTCAGAAGGGTGGGTGGCTACACCTTC,CASSPPNVRRVGGYTF